This TCR beta chain stems from a study of blood T cell repertoires in COVID-19 (dated by TCRdb to about 2020). About the study as a whole: Samples from collaborators originated in the United States, Italy and Spain and spanned both the acute and convalescent phases of COVID-19. The prospective study material was composed of cDNA or gDNA derived from T cells, B-cell-depleted T cells, or PBMCs. Subjects who had been exposed to COVID-19, were actively infected with it, or had recovered from it provided the deeply sampled blood TCRbeta repertoires that made up the dataset. The repertoires were released in a freely available public database meant as a resource for research on the immune response to SARS-CoV-2. The samples were drawn from the first 160 participants of the ongoing ImmuneRACE study and from about 1,200 subjects provided by 6 global collaborators. A de-identified subject ID, COVID-19 status, age in years and sex were almost always included in the sample metadata. Where available, HLA class I and class II types were obtained from metadata supplied by the sample provider rather than from assay-based typing. The investigation overall reported the following: How much clinical and demographic metadata was included differed by source and by participant, and the metadata was provided uncurated.

CDR1 and CDR2 are drawn from the germline V gene (reference sequence): MNHEY, SMNVEV. There are 15 amino acids in the CDR3, from cysteine to phenylalanine inclusive. CDR3 DNA is the only sequence kept; it has 45 bases, read in frame from the first base. Relative to germline, V is 6 bases shorter and J is 5 bases shorter, with 20 bases between their ends. The immunoSEQ Assay, a bias-controlled multiplex PCR, was used to amplify TCRbeta CDR3 regions from genomic DNA. In the paper's pipeline: The number of nucleated cells in each sample was estimated by amplification of reference gene primers within the assay. To quantify the absolute abundance of each unique TCRbeta CDR3 rearrangement, sequence reads were collapsed and filtered. Productive Simpson clonality was computed per sample as the square root of Simpson's diversity index over productive rearrangements. In its TCRdb copy, this immuneACCESS table keeps in-frame sequences only and misses some clones. Where compared with another copy, unresolved V genes explain less than half of these, and the others have no known cause. V, J and clone size are those of that table, while D and trimming were read from the DNA. This sample has about 150,000 clones in its table, and 84% of those were observed once. Over 2% of the sample is taken by the ten largest.

Of note for this clone: There is no known antigen for this receptor. Qualities for individual bases were not recorded, and no much larger clone is one base off.

Whole blood was collected in K2EDTA tubes by collaborating institutions according to the institutions' own protocols. For TCRbeta analysis, collaborator samples were shipped as frozen whole blood, as isolated PBMCs, or as DNA extracted from either sample type. The chain joins TRBV27 to TRBJ2-7, with TRBD1 as a weak D call on 6 bases. What was sequenced was peripheral blood. The source of this sequence is a man in his sixties or seventies with acute or convalescent COVID-19. The CDR3 region: CASRRPAAGANEQYF. The nucleotides read TGTGCCAGCAGACGCCCGGCCGCAGGGGCGAACGAGCAGTACTTC.